The rows below give T cell receptor beta chains drawn from one sample of a study of blood T cells in healthy people across ages. TCRdb re-analysed the 5' RACE reads in MiXCR, keeping a single row per CDR3 protein. Counted here are some 700,000 distinct CDR3 sequences, roughly 41% occurring once; the ten biggest clones make up 20% to 25%. The specimen sequenced was blood. The source of these receptors is a woman in her fifties or sixties in good health. CDR3s include the opening cysteine and the closing phenylalanine or tryptophan. The D gene is left open where the match is weak. The listing skips clone size in some rows; elsewhere it reads once, few, many or a size class.

d_call: TRBD1
j_call: TRBJ1-1
clone_size: .
v_call: TRBV28
cdr3_nt: TGTGCCAGCAGTTCACTGACAGGGTGGAACACTGAAGCTTTCTTT
cdr3_aa: CASSSLTGWNTEAFF

d_call: .
j_call: TRBJ1-4
clone_size: .
v_call: TRBV7-2
cdr3_nt: TGTGCCAGCAGCCGGGGCGGGGGCGATGAAAAACTGTTTTTT
cdr3_aa: CASSRGGGDEKLFF

d_call: .
j_call: TRBJ1-6
clone_size: few
v_call: TRBV29-1
cdr3_nt: TGCAGCGTTGAAGAGACGCGGGATTCACCCCTCCACTTT
cdr3_aa: CSVEETRDSPLHF

d_call: TRBD2
j_call: TRBJ2-3
clone_size: .
v_call: TRBV10-3
cdr3_nt: TGTGCCACGGAGGCGGGGGGTACAGATACGCAGTATTTT
cdr3_aa: CATEAGGTDTQYF

d_call: .
j_call: TRBJ2-1
clone_size: few
v_call: TRBV7-2
cdr3_nt: TGTGCCAGCAGCCCCCAAACTAGTTCCCACAATGAGCAGTTCTTC
cdr3_aa: CASSPQTSSHNEQFF

d_call: TRBD2
j_call: TRBJ2-7
clone_size: .
v_call: TRBV6-5
cdr3_nt: TGTGCCAGCAGTTACTTCGGACTAGCGGGAGCAGAGTTCTACGAGCAGTACTTC
cdr3_aa: CASSYFGLAGAEFYEQYF

d_call: TRBD1
j_call: TRBJ1-5
clone_size: .
v_call: TRBV28
cdr3_nt: TGTGCCAGCAGGGTGCAGGGGGGTACTTATAGTAATCAGCCCCAGCATTTT
cdr3_aa: CASRVQGGTYSNQPQHF

d_call: .
j_call: TRBJ2-3
clone_size: .
v_call: TRBV7-9
cdr3_nt: TGTGCCAGCAGCTCTTTACAAGGAGCGGCCCTCAGCACAGATACGCAGTATTTT
cdr3_aa: CASSSLQGAALSTDTQYF

d_call: TRBD2
j_call: TRBJ2-7
clone_size: .
v_call: TRBV7-3
cdr3_nt: TGTGCCAGCAGCCCCCGGGCGGGAGGTAACGAGCAGTACTTC
cdr3_aa: CASSPRAGGNEQYF

d_call: .
j_call: TRBJ2-7
clone_size: once
v_call: TRBV6-2/TRBV6-3
cdr3_nt: TGTGCCAGCAGTTACGGGACAAGTCCTCCGTACTACGAGCAGTACTTC
cdr3_aa: CASSYGTSPPYYEQYF

d_call: .
j_call: TRBJ1-5
clone_size: .
v_call: TRBV20-1
cdr3_nt: TGCAGTGCTAGAGTCCGGGGGCAGGGTAGCAATCAGCCCCAGCATTTT
cdr3_aa: CSARVRGQGSNQPQHF

d_call: .
j_call: TRBJ1-1
clone_size: .
v_call: TRBV4-1
cdr3_nt: TGCGCCAGCAGCCAAGATTTTAAAGGGTCTGAAGCTTTCTTT
cdr3_aa: CASSQDFKGSEAFF

d_call: .
j_call: TRBJ1-3
clone_size: .
v_call: TRBV5-1
cdr3_nt: TGCGCCAGCAGCCCTTCGGTTGCCTACTCTGGAAACACCATATATTTT
cdr3_aa: CASSPSVAYSGNTIYF

d_call: TRBD1
j_call: TRBJ1-5
clone_size: .
v_call: TRBV12-3/TRBV12-4
cdr3_nt: TGTGCCAGCAGTTGGGACAGGGTCGATCAGCCCCAGCATTTT
cdr3_aa: CASSWDRVDQPQHF

d_call: .
j_call: TRBJ2-3
clone_size: .
v_call: TRBV9
cdr3_nt: TGTGCCAGCAGCGCACCGGTCGGACTAGGGGGAGATACGCAGTATTTT
cdr3_aa: CASSAPVGLGGDTQYF

d_call: .
j_call: TRBJ1-2
clone_size: .
v_call: TRBV25-1
cdr3_nt: TGTGCCAGCAGTGAACACAGCTATGGCTACACCTTC
cdr3_aa: CASSEHSYGYTF

d_call: .
j_call: TRBJ1-2
clone_size: .
v_call: TRBV9
cdr3_nt: TGTGCCAGCAGCGTAGGCTACGTACAGAGCTACTATGGCTACACCTTC
cdr3_aa: CASSVGYVQSYYGYTF

d_call: .
j_call: TRBJ1-6
clone_size: few
v_call: TRBV12-3/TRBV12-4
cdr3_nt: TGTGCCAGCAGTCCAAGGGGGAGCTCCTATAATTCACCCCTCCACTTT
cdr3_aa: CASSPRGSSYNSPLHF

d_call: TRBD2
j_call: TRBJ2-3
clone_size: .
v_call: TRBV2
cdr3_nt: TGTGCCAGCAGAGGGAGCGGGAGAGGCACAGATACGCAGTATTTT
cdr3_aa: CASRGSGRGTDTQYF

d_call: TRBD2
j_call: TRBJ2-3
clone_size: .
v_call: TRBV20-1
cdr3_nt: TGCAGTGCTACTCCGACTAGCGGGGTCCCGGCGTATTTT
cdr3_aa: CSATPTSGVPAYF

d_call: TRBD2
j_call: TRBJ2-3
clone_size: .
v_call: TRBV27
cdr3_nt: TGTGCCAGCAGACGACTGCGGGGGGGCTTCACAGATACGCAGTATTTT
cdr3_aa: CASRRLRGGFTDTQYF

d_call: .
j_call: TRBJ1-1
clone_size: many
v_call: TRBV25-1
cdr3_nt: TGTGCCAGCAGTGAATACCAGGATATGAACACTGAAGCTTTCTTT
cdr3_aa: CASSEYQDMNTEAFF

d_call: .
j_call: TRBJ1-5
clone_size: .
v_call: TRBV7-9
cdr3_nt: TGTGCCAGCAGCTTATCGATTAGCAATCAGCCCCAGCATTTT
cdr3_aa: CASSLSISNQPQHF

d_call: .
j_call: TRBJ2-7
clone_size: .
v_call: TRBV7-9
cdr3_nt: TGTGCCAGCAGCGTCCGAGGAGGGCAGGGGAGCTACGAGCAGTACTTC
cdr3_aa: CASSVRGGQGSYEQYF

d_call: .
j_call: TRBJ2-3
clone_size: few
v_call: TRBV9
cdr3_nt: TGTGCCAGCAGCAAATCCGAGGGTACGCAGTATTTT
cdr3_aa: CASSKSEGTQYF

d_call: .
j_call: TRBJ1-4
clone_size: .
v_call: TRBV5-1
cdr3_nt: TGCGCCAGCAGCTTGGGGTCAGGGAGACGGGAAAAACTGTTTTTT
cdr3_aa: CASSLGSGRREKLFF

d_call: .
j_call: TRBJ1-2
clone_size: few
v_call: TRBV20-1
cdr3_nt: TGCAGTGCTAGAGATTTGCAGGCGTCCTTGGGCTACACCTTC
cdr3_aa: CSARDLQASLGYTF

d_call: .
j_call: TRBJ2-7
clone_size: few
v_call: TRBV18
cdr3_nt: TGTGCCAGCTCAAGTGAGTCAGACTACGCCGAGCAGTACTTC
cdr3_aa: CASSSESDYAEQYF

d_call: TRBD1
j_call: TRBJ2-7
clone_size: many
v_call: TRBV5-6
cdr3_nt: TGTGCCAGCAGCCCGGGACAGGTCTACGAGCAGTACTTC
cdr3_aa: CASSPGQVYEQYF

d_call: TRBD2
j_call: TRBJ2-3
clone_size: few
v_call: TRBV10-3
cdr3_nt: TGTGCCATCAGTGAGCCAGCTAGCGGGGGGCGCACAGATACGCAGTATTTT
cdr3_aa: CAISEPASGGRTDTQYF

d_call: TRBD2
j_call: TRBJ2-7
clone_size: few
v_call: TRBV28
cdr3_nt: TGTGCCACCGACTATAGCGGGAGGGATCCCTACGAGCAGTACTTC
cdr3_aa: CATDYSGRDPYEQYF

d_call: .
j_call: TRBJ2-1
clone_size: many
v_call: TRBV29-1
cdr3_nt: TGCAGCGTTGTCGAAGGAGGGGTCAATGAGCAGTTCTTC
cdr3_aa: CSVVEGGVNEQFF

d_call: .
j_call: TRBJ2-7
clone_size: .
v_call: TRBV12-3/TRBV12-4
cdr3_nt: TGTGCCAGCACCTCGGAGGCCTCCACAAGCTACGAGCAGTACTTC
cdr3_aa: CASTSEASTSYEQYF

d_call: .
j_call: TRBJ2-2
clone_size: few
v_call: TRBV29-1
cdr3_nt: TGCAGCGTTTGTCCGGGAGCCGGGGAGCTGTTTTTT
cdr3_aa: CSVCPGAGELFF

d_call: TRBD1
j_call: TRBJ2-7
clone_size: .
v_call: TRBV10-3
cdr3_nt: TGTGCCATCAGGGAACCGGGACAGGGGTACGAGCAGTACTTC
cdr3_aa: CAIREPGQGYEQYF

d_call: TRBD2
j_call: TRBJ2-1
clone_size: .
v_call: TRBV14
cdr3_nt: TGTGCCAGCAGCCAAACTAGCGCTAATGAGCAGTTCTTC
cdr3_aa: CASSQTSANEQFF

d_call: .
j_call: TRBJ2-5
clone_size: many
v_call: TRBV10-3
cdr3_nt: TGTGCCATCAGTGAAAGGGAACCTCAAGAGACCCAGTACTTC
cdr3_aa: CAISEREPQETQYF

d_call: TRBD1
j_call: TRBJ2-3
clone_size: .
v_call: TRBV6-1
cdr3_nt: TGTGCCAGCGGACCGAGGGGACAGTCGACAGATACGCAGTATTTT
cdr3_aa: CASGPRGQSTDTQYF

d_call: TRBD1
j_call: TRBJ1-1
clone_size: .
v_call: TRBV12-3/TRBV12-4
cdr3_nt: TGTGCCAGCAGCCCTCGGGACAGGGGGCTGAGGGCTGAAGCTTTCTTT
cdr3_aa: CASSPRDRGLRAEAFF

d_call: .
j_call: TRBJ1-1
clone_size: .
v_call: TRBV3-1
cdr3_nt: TGTGCCAGCAGCCACTCTACATCGGGACTTGGGGTCACTGAAGCTTTCTTT
cdr3_aa: CASSHSTSGLGVTEAFF

d_call: .
j_call: TRBJ1-5
clone_size: .
v_call: TRBV4-1
cdr3_nt: TGCGCCAGCAGCCAAGAGGCCAGTGGCAATCAGCCCCAGCATTTT
cdr3_aa: CASSQEASGNQPQHF

d_call: TRBD1
j_call: TRBJ2-7
clone_size: many
v_call: TRBV29-1
cdr3_nt: TGCAGCGTTTGGGGACAGGAAGGGAGCGAGCAGTACTTC
cdr3_aa: CSVWGQEGSEQYF

d_call: TRBD1
j_call: TRBJ1-1
clone_size: .
v_call: TRBV10-3
cdr3_nt: TGTGCCATCGGGACAGGGAGCTTCGCTGAAGCTTTCTTT
cdr3_aa: CAIGTGSFAEAFF

d_call: TRBD2
j_call: TRBJ2-1
clone_size: .
v_call: TRBV11-2
cdr3_nt: TGTGCCAGCAGCCCCATCCTAGCGGGGAGGAACAATGAGCAGTTCTTC
cdr3_aa: CASSPILAGRNNEQFF

d_call: .
j_call: TRBJ2-6
clone_size: many
v_call: TRBV7-2
cdr3_nt: TGTGCCAGCAGCTCGAAGGCCGGGGCCAACGTCCTGACTTTC
cdr3_aa: CASSSKAGANVLTF

d_call: TRBD2
j_call: TRBJ2-3
clone_size: .
v_call: TRBV28
cdr3_nt: TGTGCCAGCAGTCTTCGGACTAGCGGGATATCAGATACGCAGTATTTT
cdr3_aa: CASSLRTSGISDTQYF

d_call: .
j_call: TRBJ2-7
clone_size: few
v_call: TRBV7-2
cdr3_nt: TGTGCCAGCAGCCTCCAACCACCCGAACAGACCTACGAGCAGTACTTC
cdr3_aa: CASSLQPPEQTYEQYF

d_call: TRBD1
j_call: TRBJ2-1
clone_size: .
v_call: TRBV19
cdr3_nt: TGTGCCAGTAGTACGTCCGGACAGGGGAAGCAGTTCTTC
cdr3_aa: CASSTSGQGKQFF

d_call: TRBD1
j_call: TRBJ1-2
clone_size: .
v_call: TRBV6-4
cdr3_nt: TGTGCCAGCAGTCCCACGGTCGGGACAGTCTATGGCTACACCTTC
cdr3_aa: CASSPTVGTVYGYTF

d_call: TRBD1
j_call: TRBJ2-4
clone_size: few
v_call: TRBV7-2
cdr3_nt: TGTGCCAGCAGCTGGGACAGGGGTGTATACATTCAGTACTTC
cdr3_aa: CASSWDRGVYIQYF

d_call: TRBD1
j_call: TRBJ2-7
clone_size: few
v_call: TRBV27
cdr3_nt: TGTGCCAGCAGTATTACCGGGACAGGGACCTACGAGCAGTACTTC
cdr3_aa: CASSITGTGTYEQYF

d_call: .
j_call: TRBJ2-7
clone_size: .
v_call: TRBV12-3/TRBV12-4
cdr3_nt: TGTGCCAGCAGTTTAAGGGGGCGGGGCGAGCAGTACTTC
cdr3_aa: CASSLRGRGEQYF

d_call: .
j_call: TRBJ1-4
clone_size: .
v_call: TRBV2
cdr3_nt: TGTGCCAGCAGTGATGGCGTCAGGGGCGAAAAACTGTTTTTT
cdr3_aa: CASSDGVRGEKLFF

d_call: TRBD2
j_call: TRBJ2-1
clone_size: .
v_call: TRBV20-1
cdr3_nt: TGCAGTGCTAGAGACATAGAGACTAGCGGGTACAATGAGCAGTTCTTC
cdr3_aa: CSARDIETSGYNEQFF

d_call: TRBD2
j_call: TRBJ2-1
clone_size: .
v_call: TRBV29-1
cdr3_nt: TGCAGCGTTTACCTAGCGGAAAACAATGAGCAGTTCTTC
cdr3_aa: CSVYLAENNEQFF

d_call: .
j_call: TRBJ2-7
clone_size: .
v_call: TRBV4-2
cdr3_nt: TGTGCCAGCAGCCAACTGTTGGGGGAGCAGTACTTC
cdr3_aa: CASSQLLGEQYF

d_call: .
j_call: TRBJ2-7
clone_size: .
v_call: TRBV4-1
cdr3_nt: TGCGCCAGCAGCCAAGGAAAGAGAAATGAGCAGTACTTC
cdr3_aa: CASSQGKRNEQYF

d_call: TRBD2
j_call: TRBJ2-6
clone_size: .
v_call: TRBV12-3/TRBV12-4
cdr3_nt: TGTGCCAGCAGTTTATGGGCCTGGGGGGGAACGCTAGACTCTGGGGCCAACGTCCTGACTTTC
cdr3_aa: CASSLWAWGGTLDSGANVLTF